This TCR beta chain is from a study of blood T cell repertoires in COVID-19. Study at large: Samples representing acute and convalescent COVID-19 were sourced from the United States, Italy and Spain. The analysed material was cDNA or gDNA that came from T cells, B-cell-depleted T cells, or PBMCs.

Sequencing used immunoSEQ multiplex PCR; TCRdb keeps in-frame clones, though not all of them. The sample lists 150,000 to 200,000 clones; about 82% were seen once. The sample was peripheral blood. The TCR comes from a man between 65 and 85 years old with active or convalescent COVID-19.

This CDR3 reads CASSLVGSLTDTQYF. DNA of the CDR3: TGTGCCAGCAGCTTAGTGGGCTCCCTCACAGATACGCAGTATTTT. This sequence joins TRBV7-9 and TRBJ2-3; D is ambiguous. There are 15 residues in the CDR3. Per the germline V gene, CDR1 is SEHNR and CDR2 is FQNEAQ (reference sequence). The V and J ends lost 1 base and 2 bases respectively, with 10 bases between them.